Here is one TCR beta chain with its context. TCRdb re-clonotyped the PCR reads via MiXCR. The sample lists 20,000 to 25,000 clones, 15% to 20% occurring once. This record comes from a study of metastatic and nonmetastatic thyroid tumors. None of the patients had undergone any treatment ahead of thyroid surgery. This TCR came from a male donor with papillary thyroid cancer or a benign thyroid nodule (not recorded which). Some clones in this sample may be carry-over from other donors' samples. Specimen: adjacent normal tissue.

CDR3 in amino acids: CAWSRQNTEAFF. DNA of the CDR3: TGTGCCTGGAGCAGACAGAACACTGAAGCTTTCTTT. The chain combines TRBV30 with TRBJ1-1; D uncertain. The CDR3 sequence is 12 residues long. CDR1 is GTSNPN, CDR2 SVGIG, per germline (reference sequence). The V end was cut by 3 bases, the J end by 1 base, with 6 bases between.